What follows are 20 T cell receptor beta chains derived from one specimen sequenced in a study of T-cell reconstitution after alpha-beta-depleted transplantation in children. TCRbeta library construction was performed incorporating unique molecular identifiers. TCRdb fed the PCR reads into MiXCR, producing one record per CDR3 protein. The repertoire includes some 830,000 distinct CDR3 sequences, approximately 15% of them detected once, and about 4.6% sits in the top ten. The specimen comprised PBMCs, mostly from graft donor cells, sampled 360 days after TCRalphabeta/CD19-depleted stem cell transplant. Receptor source: a male patient aged 10-17 years who had a stem cell transplant for acute lymphoblastic leukemia, so the T cells may come from the graft donor.

CDR3 DNA: TGCGCCAGCAGTGAGCTAGCGGGGCCTCAGAGGAGCTCCTACGAGCAGTACTTC. Protein: CASSELAGPQRSSYEQYF. This chain uses TRBV10-2 with TRBJ2-7, with TRBD2 matching over 9 bases. Trimming cost V 2 bases and J 0 bases; bases outside gene matches: 11. CDR3 length: 18 residues. The germline gives CDR1 WSHSY, CDR2 SAAADI.

This clonotype was seen more than once but under ten times. This sequence joins TRBV6-1 and TRBJ1-4, with TRBD1 matching over 7 bases. CDR1 and CDR2 from the germline V gene are MNHNS and SASEGT. CDR3 length: 17 amino acids. The V segment lost 5 bases and the J segment 0 bases; nucleotides outside the gene matches: 9. The CDR3 is CASSQTQGVATNEKLFF. CDR3 sequence (DNA): TGTGCCAGCAGTCAGACCCAGGGGGTCGCAACTAATGAAAAACTGTTTTTT.

The chain couples TRBV30 to TRBJ2-3; 8 nucleotides align to TRBD2. From germline, CDR1 is GTSNPN and CDR2 SVGIG (reference sequence). The junction had 2 bases not matched to a gene; V was cut back by 1 base and J by 2 bases. CDR3 length: 14 amino acids. The CDR3 here is CAWSAAGVTDTQYF. The DNA of the CDR3 is TGTGCCTGGAGTGCAGCGGGAGTCACAGATACGCAGTATTTT. Based on the CDR3 plus reference TRBV30 and TRBJ2-3, the full variable domain is SQTIHQWPATLVQPVGSPLSLECTVEGTSNPNLYWYRQAAGRGLQLLFYSVGIGQISSEVPQNLSASRPQDRQFILSSKKLLLSDSGFYLCAWSAAGVTDTQYFGPGTRLTVL.

This clonotype was counted many times. V usage is TRBV4-1 and J usage is TRBJ2-1; maybe TRBD1 (6 bases). CDR1 is MGHRA, CDR2 YSYEKL, per germline. V was shortened by 3 bases and J by 7 bases, with 25 bases between the two germline ends. The CDR3 runs 18 residues. Here the CDR3 DNA reads TGCGCCAGCAGCCACCCTTTGAGGGGGAGATTTCAGGCTAATGAGCAGTTCTTC. Amino acids: CASSHPLRGRFQANEQFF.

CDR3 bases: TGTGCCAGCAGACCCCTCACCAATGAGCAGTTCTTC. Protein sequence: CASRPLTNEQFF. J is TRBJ2-1 and V is TRBV12-3 or TRBV12-4; D not resolved. With 6 bases removed from V and 6 bases from J, the gap between germline ends came to 9 bases. This CDR3 region has 12 residues.

This clonotype was picked up a small number of times. J is TRBJ2-7 and V is TRBV29-1; 7 bases are a match to TRBD1. Germline-derived CDR1 and CDR2 are SQVTM and ANQGSEA. The ends lost 5 bases at V and 2 bases at J; junction bases unmatched: 6. This CDR3 spans 13 amino acids. The CDR3, as DNA: TGCAGCGTTCTTAGAGGGGGCCCCTACGAGCAGTACTTC. Translation gives CSVLRGGPYEQYF.

This clonotype was recorded a few times. V usage is TRBV29-1 and J usage is TRBJ2-1; possible D gene TRBD2, 6 bases. The germline CDR1 and CDR2 sequences are SQVTM and ANQGSEA. V was pared by 0 bases and J by 10 bases, with 16 bases between. This CDR3 has 14 residues. The CDR3 DNA is TGCAGCGTTGAAGACAGGGTGTACCTAGCGGAGCAGTTCTTC. Residues: CSVEDRVYLAEQFF.

Many counts were recorded for this clonotype. The V and J genes are TRBV5-1 and TRBJ2-7; possibly TRBD1 or TRBD2 for D (5 bases each). V lost 4 bases, J lost 1 base, and 15 bases lay in between. The CDR3 extends over 15 amino acids. Germline CDR1 and CDR2: SGHRS and YFSETQ. CDR3 sequence: CASSQSKGSSYEQYF. The CDR3 DNA sequence: TGCGCCAGCAGCCAGTCAAAGGGGAGTTCCTACGAGCAGTACTTC.

This clonotype was observed at least ten times. The chain uses TRBV7-9 and TRBJ2-1, with D uncertain. This CDR3 is 13 amino acids long. Trimming removed 3 bases at V and 4 bases at J, with 7 bases between. Germline V CDR1 and CDR2: SEHNR, FQNEAQ (reference sequence). The CDR3 loop reads CASSFTIYNEQFF. The CDR3 bases are TGTGCCAGCAGCTTCACCATTTACAATGAGCAGTTCTTC. Full variable domain (outside the CDR3, taken from reference TRBV7-9 and TRBJ2-1): DTGVSQNPRHKITKRGQNVTFRCDPISEHNRLYWYRQTLGQGPEFLTYFQNEAQLEKSRLLSDRFSAERPKGSFSTLEIQRTEQGDSAMYLCASSFTIYNEQFFGPGTRLTVL.

This chain uses TRBV5-1 with TRBJ2-7; D unclear. The CDR3 spans 13 residues. The V end lost 0 bases, the J end lost 5 bases, and 9 bases lay between the germline ends. The germline V gene encodes CDR1 SGHRS and CDR2 YFSETQ. The CDR3 here is CASSLGAPHEQYF. CDR3 nucleotides: TGCGCCAGCAGCTTGGGTGCCCCCCACGAGCAGTACTTC.

This clonotype was observed a handful of times. The chain joins TRBV5-1 to TRBJ2-7; D is unresolved. The CDR3 runs 14 residues. Trimming pared 6 bases from V and 1 base from J, leaving 14 bases between. Germline values: CDR1 SGHRS, CDR2 YFSETQ. CDR3 loop: CASIGEATSYEQYF. The CDR3 nucleotides read TGCGCCAGCATCGGAGAGGCAACATCCTACGAGCAGTACTTC.

This rearrangement joins TRBV27 to TRBJ2-3, with D possibly being TRBD2 (5 bases). There are 11 residues in the CDR3. The germline V gene encodes CDR1 MNHEY and CDR2 SMNVEV (reference sequence). Trimming cost V 7 bases and J 6 bases, with 8 bases left between them. Here the CDR3 reads CASTTGDTQYF. The CDR3 DNA sequence: TGTGCCAGCACCACGGGGGATACGCAGTATTTT.

This clonotype was counted a few times. The chain has TRBV4-1 and TRBJ2-7; 14 bases align to TRBD2. CDR1 and CDR2 (germline): MGHRA, YSYEKL. The CDR3 covers 18 residues. Trimming took 0 bases from V and 6 from J; bases not matched to a gene: 10. The CDR3: CASSQDNWGLAGEGEQYF. CDR3 nucleotides: TGCGCCAGCAGCCAAGATAATTGGGGACTAGCGGGAGAAGGCGAGCAGTACTTC.

This clonotype was seen a handful of times. V usage is TRBV5-1 and J usage is TRBJ2-5; D is possibly TRBD1 or TRBD2 (5 bases each). CDR1 and CDR2 (germline): SGHRS, YFSETQ. The germline V and J ends were trimmed by 2 bases and 7 bases, with 12 bases remaining between them. The CDR3 loop spans 13 amino acids. CDR3: CASSFSRGATQYF. The CDR3 bases are TGCGCCAGCAGCTTTTCTCGAGGGGCGACCCAGTACTTC.

The J gene is TRBJ2-3, the V gene TRBV15; 9 positions match TRBD2. The CDR3 consists of 15 residues. Germline CDR1 reads LNHNV; CDR2 reads YYDKDF (reference sequence). With V trimmed by 3 bases and J by 4 bases, 5 bases remained unmatched. The CDR3 sequence: CATSSRAGGPDTQYF. The CDR3 coding sequence is TGTGCCACCAGCAGTCGGGCGGGAGGGCCAGATACGCAGTATTTT.

This clonotype was seen only a few times. V usage is TRBV5-1 and J usage is TRBJ2-3, with no clear D. Germline V gene data show CDR1 as SGHRS and CDR2 as YFSETQ. Trimming left V 6 bases short and J 1 base short, with 12 bases between. CDR3 length equals 14 residues. CDR3 DNA sequence: TGCGCCAGCAACGGGCCCGACGGCACAGATACGCAGTATTTT. This codes for CASNGPDGTDTQYF.

This clonotype occurred a few times. CDR3 sequence reads: CASTPGGGPYNEQFF. Here the CDR3 DNA reads TGTGCCAGCACCCCCGGGGGAGGGCCTTACAATGAGCAGTTCTTC. The gene calls are TRBV12-3 or TRBV12-4 and TRBJ2-1; 7 bases match TRBD2. The CDR3 has 15 amino acids. The J segment lost 4 bases and the V segment lost 7 bases, leaving 10 bases of the junction unmatched.

The chain has TRBV12-3 or TRBV12-4 and TRBJ2-7; a weak D match, TRBD2 (6 bases). The V end was cut by 7 bases, the J end by 3 bases, with 16 bases between. CDR3 size: 14 residues. The CDR3 region has the DNA TGTGCCAGCACCCTCGCGGGACTCGACTACGAGCAGTACTTC. It is translated as CASTLAGLDYEQYF.

Worth noting for this clonotype: One end of the junction varies from germline; a read error may be responsible. The chain is built from TRBV7-3 and TRBJ2-1; TRBD1 or TRBD2 may be the D gene (5 bases each). This CDR3 has 15 residues. Germline V gives CDR1 SGHTA, CDR2 FQGTGA. The CDR3 DNA reads as TGTTCCAGCAGCTTAGAGGGGAACCCCGTAAATGAGCAGTTCTTC. Protein sequence: CSSSLEGNPVNEQFF.

V is TRBV29-1 and J is TRBJ2-1; 11 bases agree with TRBD2. J was trimmed by 5 bases and V by 7 bases; bases with no gene match: 19. This CDR3 region has 18 residues. Looked up from germline, CDR1 is SQVTM and CDR2 is ANQGSEA. CDR3 sequence: CSGGGLADPRTRNNEQFF. CDR3 coding DNA: TGCAGCGGCGGGGGACTAGCGGATCCTCGTACCAGGAACAATGAGCAGTTCTTC.